The T cell receptor beta chain under discussion was sequenced for a study of CD8+ T cells in alopecia areata. Study at large: Each day, treated patients took oral tofacitinib twice, at 5 to 10 mg per dose.

Sequencing templates came from extracted RNA that was reverse transcribed into cDNA. The repertoire was sequenced with immunoSEQ multiplex PCR; TCRdb's copy has only in-frame clones and lacks some. The table shows 200,000 to 250,000 clones, with 50% to 70% occurring only once. Findings and caveats of the study: Researchers report lesional scalp, most notably alopecia totalis/universalis, outstripped normal scalp in clonality.

To note about this clone: No antigen is known for it.

Germline CDR1 reads SEHNR; CDR2 reads FQNEAQ (reference sequence). CDR3 length: 15 amino acids. V gave up 1 base and J gave up 4 bases, with 13 bases separating them. The chain joins TRBV7-9 to TRBJ1-2, with D possibly TRBD1 on 5 matching bases. The receptor was isolated from a human donor with alopecia areata. Sequenced material: CD4+ T cells sorted from blood, taken at week 0. The CDR3 nucleotides are TGTGCCAGCAGCTTAGATCTTGGGGGTTTCTATGGCTACACCTTC. Encoded protein: CASSLDLGGFYGYTF.